What follows is one T cell receptor beta chain and its context. Its specificity is not known. This could be a read error, since a much larger clone is one nucleotide away. This record belongs to a study of blood T cells in healthy people across ages. Study-level information: Template switching picked up about one barcoded beta molecule for each two T cells. Overall study findings and caveats: The unsorted PBMCs prevented any conclusive comparison of naive versus antigen-experienced cells. It was not known whether donors were CMV positive (a possible confounder of expanded clonotype changes). Greater diversity and more naive CD4+ cells were seen in long-lived donors than in aged donors.

Germline-derived CDR1 and CDR2 are MGHRA and YSYEKL. V lost 6 bases to trimming and J lost 5 bases, with 13 bases between them. The CDR3 contains 14 residues. Primers used in a second PCR of about 6 to 12 cycles were a sample-barcoded 5' primer and a J-beta primer mix. TCRdb re-called the 5' RACE reads through MiXCR, storing one row per CDR3 protein. The table includes roughly 570,000 distinct CDR3 sequences, approximately 27% detected once. The V gene is TRBV4-1, the J gene TRBJ1-4; D gene uncertain. The receptor was isolated from a woman between 65 and 79 years old in good health. What was sequenced was blood. CDR3 amino acids: CASSYSKTNEKLFF. CDR3 bases: TGCGCCAGCAGTTATTCCAAGACCAATGAAAAACTGTTTTTT.